These 7 T cell receptor beta chains came from one sample sequenced in a study of Graves' ophthalmopathy and Graves' hyperthyroidism. Scientists amplified the TCR beta CDR3 regions from RNA transcripts. HTBI primers were employed in first-round RT-PCR, then a second-round multiplex PCR followed. Each CDR3 protein gets one entry after TCRdb re-called the multiplex PCR reads with MiXCR. The table lists 600,000 to 950,000 distinct CDR3 sequences, roughly two fifths of them singletons, with 44% in the top ten. Input material: peripheral blood. Source of these receptors: an adult man with Graves' ophthalmopathy.

The V call is TRBV29-1, the J call TRBJ1-1; D ambiguous. V dropped 8 bases and J dropped 2 bases, with 15 bases sitting between them. This CDR3 region has 13 residues. Per germline, CDR1 SQVTM and CDR2 ANQGSEA. CDR3 DNA: TGCAGCTTAGAATTTGGCATCAACACTGAAGCTTTCTTT. Residues: CSLEFGINTEAFF.

Concerning this clonotype itself: At one end, the junction sequence differs from germline, possibly due to a read error. The V call is TRBV4-2, the J call TRBJ1-1; D unclear. Germline assignment: CDR1 LGHNA and CDR2 YNFKEQ. CDR3 length equals 17 residues. CDR3 nucleotide sequence: TGTGCCGGCAGCCAAGATCGTAGGCTCACGGGGAACACTGAAGCTTTCTTT. It yields the protein CAGSQDRRLTGNTEAFF.

The rearrangement links TRBV7-2 to TRBJ1-2, with 7 bases lining up with TRBD1. The CDR3 contains 15 residues. Germline values: CDR1 SGHTA, CDR2 FQGNSA. V was clipped by 3 bases and J by 8 bases; unmatched bases: 12. CDR3 nucleotide sequence: TGTGCCAGCAGCTTGGAGGGAGACAGGGCCCTAGGCTACACCTTC. It yields the protein CASSLEGDRALGYTF.

This clonotype was detected ten times or more. The rearrangement uses TRBV19 and TRBJ1-1; 12 bases align to TRBD1. This CDR3 spans 14 amino acids. Germline trimming cut 6 bases from V and 11 bases from J; bases unmatched to any gene: 10. Germline CDR1 reads LNHDA; CDR2 reads SQIVND (reference sequence). CDR3 region: CASSGRDRGREAFF. For the CDR3, the DNA is TGTGCCAGTAGCGGACGGGACAGGGGGCGTGAGGCTTTCTTT.

The chain links TRBV25-1 to TRBJ2-3, with D maybe TRBD1 (5 bases). Trimming removed 1 base at V and 3 bases at J, with 14 bases between. The germline CDR1 and CDR2 sequences are MGHDK and SYGVNS. There are 16 residues in the CDR3. The CDR3 loop reads CASSEWQGAGTDTQYF. In nucleotides, the CDR3 is TGTGCCAGCAGTGAATGGCAGGGCGCTGGAACAGATACGCAGTATTTT.

This clonotype has at least ten counts. The chain combines TRBV10-3 with TRBJ1-2, with D tentatively TRBD1 (5 bases). CDR3 length: 16 residues. With 6 bases removed from V and 0 bases from J, the gap between germline ends came to 17 bases. The germline V gene encodes CDR1 ENHRY and CDR2 SYGVKD. The DNA for the CDR3 is TGTGCCATCAGGGGTGGGACCGCGGGGGCTAACTATGGCTACACCTTC. It yields the protein CAIRGGTAGANYGYTF.

This clonotype was seen more than once but under ten times. This rearrangement joins TRBV11-2 to TRBJ2-7, with 8 bases fitting TRBD1. CDR3 size: 12 residues. Losses at the gene ends were 6 bases for V and 7 bases for J; bases not matched to a gene: 5. CDR1 is SGHAT, CDR2 FQNNGV, per germline. CDR3 coding DNA: TGTGCCAGCAGAGCTCAGGGGGCGGAGCAGTACTTC. It yields the protein CASRAQGAEQYF. Variable domain in full (rest from reference TRBV11-2 and TRBJ2-7): EAGVAQSPRYKIIEKRQSVAFWCNPISGHATLYWYQQILGQGPKLLIQFQNNGVVDDSQLPKDRFSAERLKGVDSTLKIQPAKLEDSAVYLCASRAQGAEQYFGPGTRLTVT.